The rows below give T cell receptor beta chains drawn from one sample of a study of blood T cell repertoires in COVID-19. Profiling relied on immunoSEQ multiplex PCR, and the TCRdb table lists in-frame clones only, not all of them. The data hold roughly 700,000 clones, with 75% to 90% observed a single time. The specimen was peripheral blood. All receptors come from a woman between 18 and 29 years old with acute or convalescent COVID-19. Each CDR3 is given with its conserved first and last residue. D genes are given only for firm matches. The size entry is marked missing in some rows and otherwise reads once, few, many or a size class.

>.|.|TRBJ2-3|TRBV5-4
CASSLSLDGTDTQYF
TGTGCCAGCAGCTTGTCACTAGACGGCACAGATACGCAGTATTTT
>.|.|TRBJ1-1|TRBV19
CASSEVVRAEAFF
TGTGCCAGTAGTGAAGTTGTGCGGGCTGAAGCTTTCTTT
>.|.|TRBJ1-1|TRBV3-1/TRBV3-2
CASSQDWRLEAFF
TGTGCCAGCAGCCAAGATTGGAGACTCGAAGCTTTCTTT
>.|.|TRBJ1-2|TRBV5-1
CASSFGVYGYTF
TGCGCCAGCAGCTTCGGGGTATATGGCTACACCTTC
>.|TRBD1|TRBJ1-5|TRBV19
CATTVRGQGKQPQHF
TGTGCCACGACAGTAAGAGGACAGGGGAAGCAGCCCCAGCATTTT
>.|.|TRBJ2-6|TRBV2
CASSDQGPGANVLTF
TGTGCCAGCAGTGATCAGGGGCCTGGGGCCAACGTCCTGACTTTC
>.|.|TRBJ1-1|TRBV5-6
CASRNTGTSEAFF
TGTGCCAGCAGAAATACAGGGACGAGTGAAGCTTTCTTT
>once|TRBD1|TRBJ2-2|TRBV19
CASSPRPDRSTGELFF
TGTGCCAGTAGCCCCAGGCCGGACAGGTCCACCGGGGAGCTGTTTTTT
>.|.|TRBJ2-1|TRBV2
CAITDRYQAEQFF
TGTGCCATCACCGACCGGTATCAGGCTGAGCAGTTCTTC
>.|.|TRBJ1-1|TRBV5-6
CASSPPQGHWGTEAFF
TGTGCCAGCAGCCCCCCACAGGGCCACTGGGGCACTGAAGCTTTCTTT
>.|TRBD2|TRBJ2-7|TRBV9
CASSVGTSGGSWAYEQYF
TGTGCCAGCAGCGTGGGGACTAGCGGGGGGTCGTGGGCCTACGAGCAGTACTTC
>once|.|TRBJ1-1|TRBV6-2/TRBV6-3
CASSLEGGNTEAFF
TGTGCCAGCAGTTTAGAAGGGGGGAACACTGAAGCTTTCTTT
>.|.|TRBJ1-5|TRBV28
CASSLLGRGSNQPQHF
TGTGCCAGCAGTTTATTGGGGAGAGGTAGCAATCAGCCCCAGCATTTT
>.|TRBD2|TRBJ2-3|TRBV29-1
CSSQSGGLTQYF
TGCAGCTCTCAGAGCGGGGGTCTTACGCAGTATTTT
>.|TRBD2|TRBJ2-1|TRBV6-4
CASRERGESSYNEQFF
TGTGCCAGCAGAGAGCGGGGGGAAAGCTCCTACAATGAGCAGTTCTTC
>.|TRBD1|TRBJ1-1|TRBV13
CASSLWTGGLVWTEAFF
TGTGCCAGCAGCCTATGGACAGGGGGCCTGGTTTGGACTGAAGCTTTCTTT
>.|TRBD1|TRBJ1-4|TRBV9
CASSPRQGTNEKLFF
TGTGCCAGCAGCCCCCGACAGGGAACTAATGAAAAACTGTTTTTT
>.|.|TRBJ1-1|TRBV27
CASSLVGARTEAFF
TGTGCCAGCAGCTTAGTGGGGGCTCGGACTGAAGCTTTCTTT
>.|TRBD2|TRBJ2-2|TRBV9
CASSGTSGGQNTGELFF
TGTGCCAGCAGCGGGACTAGCGGGGGGCAGAACACCGGGGAGCTGTTTTTT
>.|.|TRBJ1-1|TRBV12-3/TRBV12-4
CASSRVANTEAFF
TGTGCCAGCAGCCGAGTCGCGAACACTGAAGCTTTCTTT
>.|.|TRBJ1-1|TRBV29-1
CSVDWGDGTEAFF
TGCAGCGTTGATTGGGGGGATGGCACTGAAGCTTTCTTT
>.|TRBD1|TRBJ2-7|TRBV5-4
CASSLEGQLSYEQYF
TGTGCCAGCAGCTTGGAGGGACAGCTATCCTACGAGCAGTACTTC
>.|TRBD2|TRBJ2-7|TRBV7-2
CASSLQRGYEQYF
TGTGCCAGCAGCTTACAGCGGGGCTACGAGCAGTACTTC
>.|.|TRBJ1-1|TRBV4-1
CASSPTANTEAFF
TGCGCCAGCAGCCCTACCGCCAACACTGAAGCTTTCTTT
>.|.|TRBJ2-5|TRBV21-1
CASSWTGLRETQYF
TGTGCCAGCAGCTGGACAGGGCTTCGTGAGACCCAGTACTTC
>.|TRBD1|TRBJ1-1|TRBV27
CASSLDRPPNTEAFF
TGTGCCAGCAGCCTGGACAGGCCACCCAACACTGAAGCTTTCTTT
>.|TRBD1|TRBJ1-4|TRBV19
CASSILRGQSNEKLFF
TGTGCCAGTAGTATATTGAGGGGACAGAGTAATGAAAAACTGTTTTTT
>.|.|TRBJ1-1|TRBV29-1
CSVGGDHLEAEAFF
TGCAGCGTTGGGGGGGACCATTTAGAAGCTGAAGCTTTCTTT
>.|.|TRBJ2-2|TRBV12-3/TRBV12-4
CASRYRAGELFF
TGTGCCAGCAGATACAGGGCCGGGGAGCTGTTTTTT